Here is one T cell receptor beta chain with its context. Its specificity is unknown. Template switching with 5'RACE generated the TCR cDNA and added a universal primer site and UMIs. One entry per CDR3 protein results from TCRdb running MiXCR on the 5' RACE reads. The repertoire has about 320,000 distinct CDR3 sequences, approximately 4.5% of them found once; the top ten carry just under 20%. The sample is drawn from a study of T cells after yellow fever vaccination. Notes on the study in general: By day 5 rather than day 15, the secondary response had peaked, though it was weaker. Reappearance after the booster was observed for most primary-vaccination clones (around 96% CD4, about 85% CD8).

The sequencing used PBMCs, collected 15 days after the yellow fever booster vaccination. This sequence originates from a man younger than 30 who received the YFV17D yellow fever vaccine.

The CDR3 sequence: CASSEVGTGANVLTF. CDR3 nucleotide sequence: TGTGCCAGCAGTGAAGTAGGGACTGGGGCCAACGTCCTGACTTTC. J is TRBJ2-6 and V is TRBV6-1; the D is unclear. Trimming left V 1 base short and J 2 bases short, with 6 bases between. Germline V gene lookup returns CDR1 MNHNS and CDR2 SASEGT. The CDR3 is made up of 15 amino acids.